This passage covers 5 T cell receptor beta chains from one sample sequenced in a study of blood T cell repertoires in COVID-19. The table came from immunoSEQ multiplex PCR; TCRdb's copy has only in-frame clones and leaves some out. Of roughly 200,000 clones listed, 86% are singletons. The source material was PBMCs or T cells enriched from blood (not recorded which). Receptors were obtained from a woman between 35 and 50 years old with acute COVID-19.

This rearrangement joins TRBV6-2 or TRBV6-3 to TRBJ1-2; no reliable D call. V was pared by 3 bases and J by 2 bases, with 31 bases between. This CDR3 is 21 amino acids long. Per the germline V gene, CDR1 is MNHEY and CDR2 is SVGEGT. Here the CDR3 reads CASSYPLSDEFSGDPNYGYTF. The CDR3 region has the DNA TGTGCCAGCAGTTATCCTCTTTCGGACGAATTTTCCGGGGATCCGAACTATGGCTACACCTTC.

The count of this clone is one. Other DNA variants within this sample encode the same CDR3. This chain connects TRBV7-3 to TRBJ2-2, with no clear D. V was cut by 5 bases and J by 2 bases, with 3 bases left in between. Germline V gives CDR1 SGHTA, CDR2 FQGTGA. CDR3 length: 12 amino acids. Here the CDR3 reads CASSPNTGELFF. The CDR3 DNA reads as TGTGCCAGCAGCCCTAACACCGGGGAGCTGTTTTTT.

This clone has a handful of counts. The CDR3 is CASSRLRGYTF. The DNA for the CDR3 is TGTGCCAGCAGCCGTCTCAGAGGCTACACCTTC. The V gene is TRBV7-2, the J gene TRBJ1-2; D is undetermined. From germline, CDR1 is SGHTA and CDR2 FQGNSA. The length of the CDR3 is 11 residues. Trimming took 5 bases from V and 8 from J, leaving 9 bases between them.

The genes are TRBV12-5 and TRBJ1-1; TRBD1 aligns across 8 bases. The CDR3 runs to 16 residues. The V gene's germline CDR1 is LGHNT and CDR2 FRNRAP. The trim removed 0 bases at V and 11 bases at J, leaving 14 bases unmatched. The CDR3 reads CASGLVGTGRSSEAFF. For the CDR3, the DNA is TGTGCTAGTGGTTTGGTCGGGACAGGCCGTTCCTCGGAGGCTTTCTTT.

This clone was detected only a few times. V gene TRBV2 combines with J gene TRBJ2-2; D unclear. The germline CDR1 and CDR2 sequences are SNHLY and FYNNEI. Trimming stripped 5 bases from V and 8 bases from J, with 15 bases between. The CDR3 contains 14 residues. CDR3 region: CASSLTIQGGELFF. The CDR3 coding sequence is TGTGCCAGCAGTCTGACAATCCAAGGAGGGGAGCTGTTTTTT.